The rows below give T cell receptor beta chains drawn from one sample of a study of T cell repertoires in ileal Crohn's disease. TCRdb's table, derived via immunoSEQ multiplex PCR, lists solely in-frame clones and lacks some. In the table there are 4,500 to 5,500 clones, roughly 80% of which are singletons. Specimen: ileal tissue. The receptors here all came from an adult with Crohn's disease. Both conserved end residues are part of each CDR3. A D gene is named only where the DNA matches it firmly. Rows may omit the clone size; those that give it use once, few, many or a size class.

V: TRBV19; J: TRBJ2-5; size: NA; D: NA; DNA: TGTGCCAGTAGTATTTCCGGGGGCTCTTGGGAGACCCAGTACTTC; CDR3: CASSISGGSWETQYF
V: TRBV10-2; J: TRBJ2-7; size: few; D: NA; DNA: TGCGCCAGCCTGCTAAAGTTCAGGGACCGGGGAGAGCAGTACTTC; CDR3: CASLLKFRDRGEQYF
V: TRBV7-8; J: TRBJ1-4; size: NA; D: TRBD1; DNA: TGTGCCAGCAGCTTAGATGTGGACAGGGTTAATGAAAAACTGTTTTTT; CDR3: CASSLDVDRVNEKLFF
V: TRBV6-1; J: TRBJ2-1; size: NA; D: NA; DNA: TGTGCCAGCAGTGAAAAGGGGTCCAATGAGCAGTTCTTC; CDR3: CASSEKGSNEQFF
V: TRBV28; J: TRBJ1-6; size: NA; D: NA; DNA: TGTGCCAGCAGAAGTGCTTCACCCCTCCACTTT; CDR3: CASRSASPLHF
V: TRBV5-1; J: TRBJ2-7; size: NA; D: NA; DNA: TGCGCCAGCAGCTTGGAGGGCTTACGCGAGCAGTACTTC; CDR3: CASSLEGLREQYF
V: TRBV7-8; J: TRBJ1-2; size: NA; D: TRBD1; DNA: TGTGCCAGCAGCCTGGGACAGTTCTATGGCTACACCTTC; CDR3: CASSLGQFYGYTF
V: TRBV9; J: TRBJ1-2; size: NA; D: TRBD1; DNA: TGTGCCAGCAGCGTAGATATAGGGGGCGATGGCTACACCTTC; CDR3: CASSVDIGGDGYTF
V: TRBV6-5; J: TRBJ2-7; size: large; D: NA; DNA: TGTGCCAGCAGTACTGACTACCAGCGGGCCTACGAGCAGTACTTC; CDR3: CASSTDYQRAYEQYF
V: TRBV19; J: TRBJ2-7; size: NA; D: TRBD1; DNA: TGTGCCACCTCGGACAGGGATGACTACGAGCAGTACTTC; CDR3: CATSDRDDYEQYF
V: TRBV18; J: TRBJ1-1; size: once; D: TRBD1; DNA: TGTGCCAGCTCACCGACAGGGGGAAACACTGAAGCTTTCTTT; CDR3: CASSPTGGNTEAFF
V: TRBV27; J: TRBJ1-2; size: NA; D: NA; DNA: TGTGCCAGCAGTTCCTCCCCTAGAGGTCGCATATATGGCTACACCTTC; CDR3: CASSSSPRGRIYGYTF
V: TRBV5-1; J: TRBJ2-5; size: NA; D: NA; DNA: TGCGCCAGCAGCCAGACGCGAAGACTAAGTACACAAGAGACCCAGTACTTC; CDR3: CASSQTRRLSTQETQYF
V: TRBV11-1; J: TRBJ2-3; size: NA; D: NA; DNA: TGTGCCAGCAGCGAATCCCGGGACTGGAGCACAGATACGCAGTATTTT; CDR3: CASSESRDWSTDTQYF
V: TRBV6-7; J: TRBJ2-5; size: NA; D: NA; DNA: TGTGCCAGCAGTCAGAAAGAGACCCAGTACTTC; CDR3: CASSQKETQYF
V: TRBV7-3; J: TRBJ2-3; size: NA; D: TRBD2; DNA: TGTGCCAGCAGCACCACCACACTAGCGGGCCGCACAGATACGCAGTATTTT; CDR3: CASSTTTLAGRTDTQYF
V: TRBV6-1; J: TRBJ2-3; size: NA; D: TRBD1; DNA: TGTGCCAGCAGCTGGGACAGGGGCCCAGATACGCAGTATTTT; CDR3: CASSWDRGPDTQYF
V: TRBV7-9; J: TRBJ2-5; size: NA; D: TRBD1; DNA: TGTGCCAGCAGCCCCCGACAGGGTTTGGGGCAAGAGACCCAGTACTTC; CDR3: CASSPRQGLGQETQYF
V: TRBV11-2; J: TRBJ2-3; size: NA; D: NA; DNA: TGTGCCAGCAGCTTTCGGTTTAACTTGGCAGATACGCAGTATTTT; CDR3: CASSFRFNLADTQYF
V: TRBV7-3; J: TRBJ2-3; size: NA; D: NA; DNA: TGTGCCAGCAGCTTAGCTAGGCCAGATACGCAGTATTTT; CDR3: CASSLARPDTQYF
V: TRBV18; J: TRBJ2-3; size: NA; D: TRBD2; DNA: TGTGCCAGCTCACCAGGTAAAGGACTAGTGGATGGAGATACGCAGTATTTT; CDR3: CASSPGKGLVDGDTQYF
V: TRBV2; J: TRBJ1-5; size: medium-sized; D: TRBD1; DNA: TGTGCCAGCAGTGTGACCCAAGGACAGGGGGGTAACAATCAGCCCCAGCATTTT; CDR3: CASSVTQGQGGNNQPQHF
V: TRBV7-9; J: TRBJ1-1; size: NA; D: TRBD1; DNA: TGTGCCAGCAGCTTAACTGACAGGGAAGTGGGAGCTTTCTTT; CDR3: CASSLTDREVGAFF
V: TRBV9; J: TRBJ1-6; size: NA; D: NA; DNA: TGTGCCAGCAGCGGGGGAGAGGTTGGGTCACCCCTCCACTTT; CDR3: CASSGGEVGSPLHF
V: TRBV7-3; J: TRBJ2-2; size: NA; D: TRBD2; DNA: TGTGCCAGCAGCTTTGCGACTAGCGAACGCACCGGGGAGCTGTTTTTT; CDR3: CASSFATSERTGELFF
V: TRBV7-3; J: TRBJ2-2; size: NA; D: TRBD2; DNA: TGTGCCAGCAGCCCGAGGACTAGCGGGGGGAACACCGGGGAGCTGTTTTTT; CDR3: CASSPRTSGGNTGELFF
V: TRBV7-9; J: TRBJ2-7; size: NA; D: TRBD1; DNA: TGTGCCAGCAGCTTAGCACAGGGGGGCTTAAGCTCCTACGAGCAGTACTTC; CDR3: CASSLAQGGLSSYEQYF
V: TRBV28; J: TRBJ2-5; size: NA; D: NA; DNA: TGTGCCAGCAGTTACTCAGGGGGGAGGCTCTCAGAGACCCAGTACTTC; CDR3: CASSYSGGRLSETQYF
V: TRBV7-2; J: TRBJ1-1; size: NA; D: NA; DNA: TGTGCCAGCAGCTTAATCAGGAACACTGAAGCTTTCTTT; CDR3: CASSLIRNTEAFF
V: TRBV7-6; J: TRBJ1-4; size: NA; D: NA; DNA: TGTGCCAGCAGCGTCTCGGTCGGGGCTAATGAAAAACTGTTTTTT; CDR3: CASSVSVGANEKLFF
V: TRBV7-8; J: TRBJ1-4; size: NA; D: NA; DNA: TGTGCCAGCAGCTTAACAGGGAGGGGGAATGAAAAACTGTTTTTT; CDR3: CASSLTGRGNEKLFF
V: TRBV5-1; J: TRBJ2-7; size: NA; D: TRBD1; DNA: TGCGCCAGCACCCCGACAGGGGGTACCTACGAGCAGTACTTC; CDR3: CASTPTGGTYEQYF
V: TRBV6-6; J: TRBJ2-5; size: NA; D: NA; DNA: TGTGCCAGCAGTGGGATGACAGAGACCCAGTACTTC; CDR3: CASSGMTETQYF
V: TRBV14; J: TRBJ1-1; size: NA; D: NA; DNA: TGTGCCAGCAGCAAAGTAAGAAAGACTGAAGCTTTCTTT; CDR3: CASSKVRKTEAFF
V: TRBV30; J: TRBJ1-1; size: NA; D: NA; DNA: TGTGCCCGAACCAGGGAGATCACTGAAGCTTTCTTT; CDR3: CARTREITEAFF
V: TRBV7-2; J: TRBJ2-5; size: NA; D: TRBD2; DNA: TGTGCCAGCAGCTTAGCGGGGGGAGGGGAGACCCAGTACTTC; CDR3: CASSLAGGGETQYF
V: TRBV19; J: TRBJ2-3; size: NA; D: TRBD2; DNA: TGTGCCAGTAGTAATAAACTAGCGGGGGCTCCTACGGATACGCAGTATTTT; CDR3: CASSNKLAGAPTDTQYF
V: TRBV5-1; J: TRBJ2-7; size: NA; D: NA; DNA: TGCGCCAGCAGCTTGGTTGTAAGCCCCTACGAGCAGTACTTC; CDR3: CASSLVVSPYEQYF
V: TRBV7-2; J: TRBJ2-5; size: NA; D: NA; DNA: TGTGCCAGCAGCAACAACGGGGAGACCCAGTACTTC; CDR3: CASSNNGETQYF
V: TRBV5-1; J: TRBJ1-4; size: NA; D: NA; DNA: TGCGCCAGCAGCTTGAGTTCAACTAATGAAAAACTGTTTTTT; CDR3: CASSLSSTNEKLFF
V: TRBV7-2; J: TRBJ1-1; size: NA; D: NA; DNA: TGTGCCAGCAGCTACGGACGGACTGTGCTGAACACTGAAGCTTTCTTT; CDR3: CASSYGRTVLNTEAFF
V: TRBV11-2; J: TRBJ2-2; size: NA; D: NA; DNA: TGTGCCAGCAGCTTAGAATTCGGGGAGCTGTTTTTT; CDR3: CASSLEFGELFF